The clone carrying this T cell receptor beta chain appeared once. These data are taken from a study of shared T cell receptors in the human thymus. Only in-frame clones appear in the TCRdb table, and some are missing; sequencing was by immunoSEQ multiplex PCR. The sample records hundreds of thousands of clones, about 90% being singletons. The germline gives CDR1 LNHNV, CDR2 YYDKDF (reference sequence). Trimming removed 3 bases from V and 1 base from J; junction bases left unmatched: 6. The CDR3 sequence is 16 residues long. These same data were also listed under a study on human thymus T cells. That publication notes: Donation was from healthy Finnish infants who were having corrective surgery that addressed congenital heart defects. Thymus tissue for the work was resected from patients undergoing corrective heart surgery. An apparent bias in V and J gene usage was seen in thymic and blood repertoires.

This TCR was sampled from a boy younger than two with a congenital heart defect. The chain has TRBV15 and TRBJ1-5, with 7 positions matching TRBD1. Sequencing was performed on thymocytes. The CDR3: CATSSLEGASNQPQHF. The DNA of the CDR3 is TGTGCCACCAGCAGCCTGGAGGGGGCGAGCAATCAGCCCCAGCATTTT.